This T cell receptor (beta chain) was recorded in a study of blood T cell repertoires in COVID-19. Study background: From T cells, B-cell-depleted T cells, or PBMCs came the material, which was cDNA or gDNA.

The table lists this clone with a count of one. One Seattle source followed patients from active infection through their disease course. This table comes from immunoSEQ multiplex PCR, and its TCRdb copy is limited to in-frame clones, with some not included. This sample has about 300,000 clones, with approximately 90% found just once. The CDR3 extends over 15 amino acids. The V gene's germline CDR1 is SNHLY and CDR2 FYNNEI. The junction had 7 bases not matched to a gene; V was cut back by 8 bases and J by 3 bases. The sample consisted of peripheral blood. This TCR derives from a woman in her forties or fifties with COVID-19, enrolled during active disease. The V and J genes are TRBV2 and TRBJ2-5; 12 nucleotides agree with TRBD2. CDR3 in DNA: TGTGCCAGCCGGCTAGCGGGAGGGCCGAAAGAGACCCAGTACTTC. This sequence encodes CASRLAGGPKETQYF.